This T cell receptor beta chain was observed in a study of T-cell reconstitution after alpha-beta-depleted transplantation in children. General study points: At the one-year point after transplant, T-cell counts and TCRbeta diversity were found to come mostly from T cells that had been newly produced. Where some patients showed high TCRbeta diversity at day 60, it came from recipient T cells and thymic progenitors that had survived. Reportedly, alpha-beta T cells present about two months post-transplant originated from several hundred expanded clones of graft origin.

CDR3 length: 17 amino acids. J was trimmed by 5 bases and V by 1 base; bases with no gene match: 13. The germline CDR1 and CDR2 sequences are LGHNA and YNFKEQ. Details on this clonotype: The antigen remains undetermined.

Library preparation (for TCRbeta) was performed with unique molecular identifiers. TCRdb processed the PCR reads anew with MiXCR; each CDR3 protein has one entry. Counted here are about 980,000 distinct CDR3 sequences, around 30% occurring once; the ten biggest clones make up 28%. Here the sequenced sample was PBMCs, mostly from graft donor cells, taken 360 days after TCRalphabeta/CD19-depleted stem cell transplant. This sequence originates from a boy in the first two years of life who had a stem cell transplant for SCID, so the T cells may come from the graft donor. V usage is TRBV4-2 and J usage is TRBJ1-1; 7 bases fit TRBD1. The CDR3 loop is CASSQVLVGGGGTEAFF. In DNA, the CDR3 is TGTGCCAGCAGCCAAGTTTTGGTAGGGGGCGGTGGAACTGAAGCTTTCTTT.